This T cell receptor beta chain came from a study of T cell changes during pregnancy in multiple sclerosis. Produced via immunoSEQ multiplex PCR; TCRdb's table is partial and in-frame only. The sample has 35,000 to 40,000 clones, more than 90% seen once. Germline V gene lookup returns CDR1 LGHNA and CDR2 YSLEER. CDR3 size: 16 residues. Trimming left V 0 bases short and J 6 bases short, with 14 bases between. The V call is TRBV4-3, the J call TRBJ2-2; possibly TRBD1 for D (6 bases). The sequence was obtained from a female donor with multiple sclerosis, enrolled in a pregnancy study. The sample in question was CD8+ T cells from peripheral blood mononuclear cells, obtained in the third trimester of pregnancy. This chain's CDR3 is CASSQDPRGGAGELFF. The CDR3 DNA reads as TGCGCCAGCAGCCAAGATCCGCGAGGGGGTGCCGGGGAGCTGTTTTTT.